This TCR beta chain was sequenced in a study of blood T cell repertoires in COVID-19. In the study overall: T cells, B-cell-depleted T cells, or PBMCs provided the cDNA or gDNA that served as material.

Per the original methods: Estimates of nucleated cell counts were drawn from the amplification of reference gene primers. Clones were read by immunoSEQ multiplex PCR, and TCRdb kept only the in-frame ones, dropping some. The V and J calls and clone size come from that table; D and trimming were worked out from the DNA. This sample has some 150,000 clones; roughly 80% occur once, and the top ten carry roughly 8.6%. A single count supports this clone. CDR1 and CDR2 (germline): SGHRS, YFSETQ. V lost 0 bases, J lost 5 bases, and 13 bases stayed unmatched. There are 20 residues in the CDR3. Sequenced: peripheral blood. The V call is TRBV5-1, the J call TRBJ2-2; TRBD2 agrees at 13 bases. This TCR was recovered from a woman between 45 and 60 years old with active or convalescent COVID-19. In nucleotides, the CDR3 is TGCGCCAGCAGCTTGGGTCCGTGGTGGACTAGCGGGAGTAAAACCGGGGAGCTGTTTTTT. Amino acids: CASSLGPWWTSGSKTGELFF.